Listed here are 24 T cell receptor beta chains from one sample, sequenced in a study of T cells after yellow fever vaccination. MiXCR, applied by TCRdb to the 5' RACE reads, yields one record per CDR3 protein. This table holds about 340,000 distinct CDR3 sequences, roughly 8.7% found once. The source material was PBMCs, sampled on the day of the first yellow fever vaccination. Receptor source: a man in his late teens or twenties who received the YFV17D yellow fever vaccine.

V gene TRBV7-9 combines with J gene TRBJ2-1; TRBD2 aligns across 7 bases. Germline V gene data show CDR1 as SEHNR and CDR2 as FQNEAQ (reference sequence). V was clipped by 5 bases and J by 0 bases; unmatched bases: 7. The CDR3 is made up of 16 amino acids. This CDR3 reads CASSEGTKSSYNEQFF. CDR3 nucleotides: TGTGCCAGCAGCGAAGGGACTAAGAGCTCCTACAATGAGCAGTTCTTC.

There are many counts of this clonotype. The chain employs TRBV5-5 and TRBJ2-7; D remains unclear. Germline CDR1 SGHKS, CDR2 YYEKEE (reference sequence). This CDR3 has 14 residues. The V end was cut by 4 bases, the J end by 1 base, with 12 bases between. Here the CDR3 DNA reads TGTGCCAGCAGCGTCACCGGGTCGTCCTACGAGCAGTACGTC. It specifies CASSVTGSSYEQYV.

This clonotype was counted only a few times. The V call is TRBV27, the J call TRBJ1-2, with D tentatively TRBD1 (5 bases). This CDR3 contains 15 residues. With 1 base removed from V and 4 bases from J, the gap between germline ends came to 13 bases. Germline-derived CDR1 and CDR2 are MNHEY and SMNVEV (reference sequence). CDR3 residues: CASSLFPQGGYGYTF. The CDR3 nucleotides are TGTGCCAGCAGTTTATTCCCCCAGGGCGGCTATGGCTACACCTTC.

The chain links TRBV2 to TRBJ1-2, with 9 bases matching TRBD1. This CDR3 has 16 amino acids. From germline, CDR1 is SNHLY and CDR2 FYNNEI. V lost 0 bases, J lost 6 bases, and 8 bases stayed unmatched. The CDR3 coding sequence is TGTGCCAGCAGTGAAGCGTGGGGGACAGGGTTCCATGGCTACACCTTC. Translating gives CASSEAWGTGFHGYTF.

Of note for this clonotype: Mismatch with germline at one junction end may stem from a read error. V gene TRBV6-6 combines with J gene TRBJ1-2; D gene unclear. Germline-derived CDR1 and CDR2 are MNHNY and SVGAGI (reference sequence). The CDR3 length is 13 residues. Here the CDR3 reads CDSSYSPDYGYTF. In DNA form, the CDR3 reads TGTGACAGCAGTTACTCCCCTGACTATGGCTACACCTTC.

The chain recombines TRBV6-1 with TRBJ1-6; the match to TRBD1 covers 8 bases. This CDR3 has 15 amino acids. The germline CDR1 and CDR2 sequences are MNHNS and SASEGT. With V trimmed by 8 bases and J by 7 bases, 10 bases remained unmatched. In nucleotides, the CDR3 is TGTGCCAGCGAATCCGGACAGGGATGGAATTCACCCCTCCACTTT. Its translation is CASESGQGWNSPLHF.

This clonotype came up a few times. The chain recombines TRBV7-9 with TRBJ2-5; 7 positions match TRBD2. Trimming cost V 4 bases and J 2 bases; bases outside gene matches: 4. This CDR3 contains 14 residues. CDR1 is SEHNR and CDR2 is FQNEAQ in the germline V gene (reference sequence). CDR3 protein: CASSSWTSQETQYF. DNA of the CDR3: TGTGCCAGCAGCTCCTGGACTAGTCAAGAGACCCAGTACTTC.

This clonotype was counted between two and nine times. The CDR3 sequence is CSARGRPVRDQYF. CDR3 DNA sequence: TGCAGTGCTAGGGGCAGGCCCGTTAGGGACCAGTACTTC. This chain joins TRBV20-1 and TRBJ2-5; D remains unclear. V shed 3 bases and J shed 10 bases, with 18 bases lying between them. Germline V gene data show CDR1 as DFQATT and CDR2 as SNEGSKA (reference sequence). The CDR3 loop spans 13 amino acids.

This clonotype was observed a few times. V gene TRBV7-2 combines with J gene TRBJ2-5; 9 nucleotides agree with TRBD2. V gave up 2 bases and J gave up 3 bases; unmatched junction bases: 4. Germline V gene sequence: CDR1 SGHTA, CDR2 FQGNSA. The CDR3 has 15 residues. This CDR3 is CASSLLLAGEETQYF. DNA for the CDR3: TGTGCCAGCAGCTTACTTTTAGCGGGGGAAGAGACCCAGTACTTC.

The genes are TRBV3-1 and TRBJ2-5, with 10 bases that match TRBD2. The V segment lost 2 bases and the J segment 5 bases; nucleotides outside the gene matches: 8. This CDR3 has 16 residues. Germline V gene data show CDR1 as LGHDT and CDR2 as YNNKEL (reference sequence). CDR3 coding DNA: TGTGCCAGCAGCCAACGAGTCGGACTAGCGGCGGAGACCCAGTACTTC. It specifies CASSQRVGLAAETQYF.

This clonotype was seen a few times. This rearrangement joins TRBV6-5 to TRBJ2-1; 7 bases map to TRBD2. CDR1 is MNHEY and CDR2 is SVGAGI in the germline V gene. The CDR3 is 14 amino acids. The V segment lost 2 bases and the J segment 4 bases; nucleotides outside the gene matches: 2. CDR3 sequence reads: CASSYRGGYNEQFF. The CDR3 nucleotides read TGTGCCAGCAGTTACAGGGGAGGGTACAATGAGCAGTTCTTC.

The chain employs TRBV12-3 or TRBV12-4 and TRBJ1-6; D is perhaps TRBD1 (5 bases). The ends were cut back, 2 bases at V and 3 bases at J, with 8 bases in the middle. The CDR3 covers 15 residues. The CDR3 spells CASSLRDGYNSPLHF. CDR3 sequence (DNA): TGTGCCAGCAGTTTAAGGGACGGCTATAATTCACCCCTCCACTTT.

This clonotype was found many times. The rearrangement links TRBV11-2 to TRBJ2-7; 8 bases map to TRBD1. The ends lost 1 base at V and 0 bases at J; junction bases unmatched: 11. This CDR3 is 18 amino acids long. Germline CDR1 reads SGHAT; CDR2 reads FQNNGV. The DNA of the CDR3 is TGTGCCAGCAGCTTAGGGACAGGGCTTGTTAGGCGCTCCTACGAGCAGTACTTC. It translates to CASSLGTGLVRRSYEQYF.

The genes are TRBV10-3 and TRBJ2-6, with a weak D call TRBD2 (5 bases). The CDR3 loop spans 15 amino acids. From germline, CDR1 is ENHRY and CDR2 SYGVKD. V lost 3 bases to trimming and J lost 2 bases, with 8 bases between them. The CDR3 is CAISDREPGANVLTF. In DNA, the CDR3 is TGTGCCATCAGTGACCGGGAACCTGGGGCCAACGTCCTGACTTTC.

This clonotype was seen only a few times. The CDR3 sequence is CASNYGQGTGELFF. DNA for the CDR3: TGTGCCAGCAACTATGGACAGGGGACCGGGGAGCTGTTTTTT. The J gene is TRBJ2-2, the V gene TRBV6-2 or TRBV6-3, with 9 bases lining up with TRBD1. The CDR3 has 14 residues. The trim removed 7 bases at V and 5 bases at J, leaving 5 bases unmatched. From germline, CDR1 is MNHEY and CDR2 SVGEGT.

This clonotype was observed a handful of times. J is TRBJ2-5 and V is TRBV5-1; D ambiguous. The CDR3 extends over 12 amino acids. V was cut by 4 bases and J by 0 bases, with 4 bases left in between. CDR1 and CDR2 from the germline V gene are SGHRS and YFSETQ. CDR3 protein: CASSGDQETQYF. CDR3 coding DNA: TGCGCCAGCAGCGGGGACCAAGAGACCCAGTACTTC.

The CDR3 spells CASSPLAPRYSNQPQHF. The CDR3 nucleotides are TGTGCCAGCAGCCCCCTCGCGCCTCGGTATAGCAATCAGCCCCAGCATTTT. The rearrangement links TRBV7-3 to TRBJ1-5; no firm D call. The CDR3 has 17 residues. The V end was cut by 5 bases, the J end by 0 bases, with 17 bases between. The germline gives CDR1 SGHTA, CDR2 FQGTGA.

This clonotype showed up just a few times. The genes are TRBV6-5 and TRBJ2-1, with 9 positions matching TRBD2. Trimming cost V 2 bases and J 8 bases; bases outside gene matches: 7. Germline CDR1 is MNHEY and CDR2 is SVGAGI. The CDR3 is made up of 15 amino acids. This chain's CDR3 is CASSYGAGGLYEQFF. Written as DNA, the CDR3 is TGTGCCAGCAGTTACGGTGCGGGGGGGCTCTATGAGCAGTTCTTC.

Ten or more counts support this clonotype. The chain carries TRBV5-1 and TRBJ2-1; 7 bases align to TRBD1. V dropped 0 bases and J dropped 3; count of bases not matched to a gene: 3. CDR3 length: 15 residues. The germline V gene encodes CDR1 SGHRS and CDR2 YFSETQ. The CDR3 nucleotides are TGCGCCAGCAGCTTGGAGGGACAGCTCTACAATGAGCAGTTCTTC. Encoded protein: CASSLEGQLYNEQFF.

The chain recombines TRBV7-9 with TRBJ2-7, with 10 bases matching TRBD1. The CDR3 covers 15 residues. V gave up 5 bases and J gave up 4 bases; unmatched junction bases: 8. The germline gives CDR1 SEHNR, CDR2 FQNEAQ (reference sequence). The CDR3 nucleotides read TGTGCCAGCAGCACTGGACAGGGGGTCTCATACGAGCAGTACTTC. It translates to CASSTGQGVSYEQYF.

This clonotype has only a few counts. The chain is built from TRBV5-4 and TRBJ2-7; perhaps D is TRBD1 or TRBD2 (5 bases each). CDR1 SGHNT and CDR2 YYREEE come from the germline V gene (reference sequence). V lost 3 bases and J lost 2, with 9 bases in between. The CDR3 spans 13 residues. CDR3 protein: CASSSGPTYEQYF. In nucleotides, the CDR3 is TGTGCCAGCAGCTCGGGACCTACCTACGAGCAGTACTTC.

This clonotype has a handful of counts. The V gene is TRBV10-2, the J gene TRBJ2-7; possible D gene TRBD2, 6 bases. Between the trimmed V and J ends, which lost 8 bases and 2 bases, there was a span of 16 bases. The CDR3 loop spans 14 amino acids. Germline CDR1 is WSHSY and CDR2 is SAAADI. CDR3 nucleotides: TGCGCCAGCGGGAAGCCGGGACTTACCTACGAGCAGTACTTC. Translated: CASGKPGLTYEQYF.

V is TRBV12-3 or TRBV12-4 and J is TRBJ2-7; 7 nucleotides line up with TRBD1. Trimming removed 5 bases from V and 5 bases from J; junction bases left unmatched: 9. CDR3 size: 14 residues. The CDR3: CASSPGQVFNEQYF. Here the CDR3 DNA reads TGTGCCAGCAGTCCCGGACAGGTTTTCAACGAGCAGTACTTC.

This sequence joins TRBV4-2 and TRBJ1-4; D not certain. The CDR3 runs 16 residues. V was clipped by 1 base and J by 7 bases, with 16 bases between them. Germline loops: CDR1 LGHNA, CDR2 YNFKEQ. CDR3 DNA: TGTGCCAGCAGCCAAGCCCGGGATTCGAGAGGTGAAAAACTGTTTTTT. Translated, it gives CASSQARDSRGEKLFF.